This TCR beta chain was recorded in a study of beta chain features in type 1 diabetes. Notes on the study in general: In every one of the four CD4+ subsets, TCRB CDR3s were moderately but significantly shorter in Type 1 diabetes patients. Patients showed naive, central memory and Treg TCRB repertoires that appeared more similar than those of healthy donors.

V gave up 8 bases and J gave up 0 bases, with 11 bases separating them. Germline V lookup: CDR1 SNHLY, CDR2 FYNNEI. The CDR3 spans 14 residues. As regards this clone: The antigen is unknown.

The authors reverse transcribed all of the isolated RNA, so sequencing captured expressed TCRB transcripts. Generated by immunoSEQ multiplex PCR, the TCRdb table keeps only in-frame clones and is missing some. The sample has 330,000 or so clones, around 13% seen once. The sample comprised naive CD4+ T cells from blood. This chain links TRBV2 with TRBJ2-4; TRBD2 might be the D (5 bases). The sequence came from a woman between 18 and 29 years old with type 1 diabetes. DNA for the CDR3: TGTGCCAGCCTGGAGGAACCAGCCAAAAACATTCAGTACTTC. Residues: CASLEEPAKNIQYF.